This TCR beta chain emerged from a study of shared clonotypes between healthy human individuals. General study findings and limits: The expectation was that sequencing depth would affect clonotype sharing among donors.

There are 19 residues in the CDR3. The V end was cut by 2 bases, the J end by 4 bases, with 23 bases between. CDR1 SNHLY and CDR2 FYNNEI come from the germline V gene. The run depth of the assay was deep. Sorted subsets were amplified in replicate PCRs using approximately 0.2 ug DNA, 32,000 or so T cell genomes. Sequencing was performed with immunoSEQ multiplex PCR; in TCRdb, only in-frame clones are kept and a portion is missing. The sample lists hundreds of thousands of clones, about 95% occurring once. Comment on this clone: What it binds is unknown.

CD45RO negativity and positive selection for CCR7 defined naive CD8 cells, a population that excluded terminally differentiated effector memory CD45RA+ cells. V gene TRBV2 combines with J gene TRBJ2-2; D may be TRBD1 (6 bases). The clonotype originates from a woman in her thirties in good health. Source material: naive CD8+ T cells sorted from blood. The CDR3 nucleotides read TGTGCCAGCAGTGAATCTAAGGGACAAAGGATGGAGGTCACCGGGGAGCTGTTTTTT. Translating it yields CASSESKGQRMEVTGELFF. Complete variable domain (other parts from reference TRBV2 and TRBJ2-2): EPEVTQTPSHQVTQMGQEVILRCVPISNHLYFYWYRQILGQKVEFLVSFYNNEISEKSEIFDDQFSVERPDGSNFTLKIRSTKLEDSAMYFCASSESKGQRMEVTGELFFGEGSRLTVL.